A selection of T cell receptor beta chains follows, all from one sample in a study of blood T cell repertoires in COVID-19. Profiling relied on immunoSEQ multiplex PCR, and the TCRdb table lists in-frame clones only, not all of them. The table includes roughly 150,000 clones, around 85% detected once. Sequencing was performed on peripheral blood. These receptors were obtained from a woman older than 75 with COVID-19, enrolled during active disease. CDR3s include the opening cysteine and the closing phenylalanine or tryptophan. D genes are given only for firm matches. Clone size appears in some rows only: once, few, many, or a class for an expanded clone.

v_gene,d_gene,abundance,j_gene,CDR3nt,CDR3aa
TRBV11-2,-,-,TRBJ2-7,TGTGCCAGCAGCTTAGCCCCGGACAGAGTCTACGAGCAGTACTTC,CASSLAPDRVYEQYF
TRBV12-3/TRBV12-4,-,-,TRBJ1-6,TGTGCCAGCGGAACCCCAGGGTCACCCCTCCACTTT,CASGTPGSPLHF
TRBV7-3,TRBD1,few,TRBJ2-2,TGTGCCAGCAGCTCCGCCGGGACAGGAACCATAGGAACCGGGGAGCTGTTTTTT,CASSSAGTGTIGTGELFF
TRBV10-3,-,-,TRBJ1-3,TGTGCCATCAGTGGCTCGGGGTCTGGAAACACCATATATTTT,CAISGSGSGNTIYF
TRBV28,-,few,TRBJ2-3,TGTGCCAGCAGTCCCCTCCTGGCAGGGGACACAGATACGCAGTATTTT,CASSPLLAGDTDTQYF
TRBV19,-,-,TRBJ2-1,TGTGCCAGTAGTATTGAGGCCAGCAGTACCCTCAATGAGCAGTTCTTC,CASSIEASSTLNEQFF
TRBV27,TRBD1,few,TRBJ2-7,TGTGCCAGCAGTCCCGGACAGGGAAGAAACCTATACGAGCAGTACTTC,CASSPGQGRNLYEQYF
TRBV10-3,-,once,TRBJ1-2,TGTGCCATCGGACGGGGGGACGGGTATGGCTACACCTTC,CAIGRGDGYGYTF
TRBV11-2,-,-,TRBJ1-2,TGTGCCAGCAGCTTCTCGGCGGAGGGTTTTAGGGGCTACACCTTC,CASSFSAEGFRGYTF
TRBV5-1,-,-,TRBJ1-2,TGCGCCAGCAGCTTGGAGGAGGGGTCATATGGCTACACCTTC,CASSLEEGSYGYTF
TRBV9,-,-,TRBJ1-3,TGTGCCAGCGGCGGGGGGGTCTCTGGAAACACCATATATTTT,CASGGGVSGNTIYF
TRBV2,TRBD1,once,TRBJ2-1,TGTGCCAGCAGCAAAGACAGGGGAAGATACAATGAGCAGTTCTTC,CASSKDRGRYNEQFF
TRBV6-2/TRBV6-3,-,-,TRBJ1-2,TGTGCCAGCAGTAGCCCAGCGGGTTGGGGCTACACCTTC,CASSSPAGWGYTF
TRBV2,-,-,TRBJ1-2,TGTGCCAGCATAACAGGCCCTAACTATGGCTACACCTTC,CASITGPNYGYTF
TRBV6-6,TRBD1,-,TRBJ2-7,TGTGCCAGCAGTTACGGACAGGGGGGCCCTTACGAGCAGTACTTC,CASSYGQGGPYEQYF
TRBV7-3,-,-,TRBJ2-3,TGTGCCAGCAGCCCTAATCCCACAGGGCCAGATACGCAGTATTTT,CASSPNPTGPDTQYF
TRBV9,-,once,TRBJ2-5,TGTGCCAGCAGCGTAGCTCTAGAGGAGACCCAGTACTTC,CASSVALEETQYF
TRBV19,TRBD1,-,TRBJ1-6,TGTGCCAGTAGTATCGGTACCGGGACAGGAAATTCACCCCTCCACTTT,CASSIGTGTGNSPLHF
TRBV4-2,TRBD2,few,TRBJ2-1,TGTGCCAGCAGCCAAGATCTCTGGGCGGGGACTAGCGGGGACAATGAGCAGTTCTTC,CASSQDLWAGTSGDNEQFF
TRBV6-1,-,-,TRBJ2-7,TGTGCCAGCAGTGAAAGGTCCAGGTCCTACGAGCAGTACTTC,CASSERSRSYEQYF
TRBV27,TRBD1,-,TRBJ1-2,TGTGCCAGCAGCCCGGGAGCGACAGGGATCTATGGCTACACCTTC,CASSPGATGIYGYTF
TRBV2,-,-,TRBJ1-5,TGTGCCAGCAAGGCCCAGGGAAGTCAGCCCCAGCATTTT,CASKAQGSQPQHF
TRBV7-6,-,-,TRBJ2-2,TGTGCCAGTCGCGCAGGGTCTTACACCGGGGAGCTGTTTTTT,CASRAGSYTGELFF
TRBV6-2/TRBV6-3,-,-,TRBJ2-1,TGTGCCAGCAGTCGCGGGGGCTCAAATGAGCAGTTCTTC,CASSRGGSNEQFF
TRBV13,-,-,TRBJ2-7,TGTGCCAGCAGCTTCTCCAGCTACGAGCAGTACTTC,CASSFSSYEQYF
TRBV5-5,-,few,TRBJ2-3,TGTGCCAGCAGCTTGCGACACGCCAGCACAGATACGCAGTATTTT,CASSLRHASTDTQYF
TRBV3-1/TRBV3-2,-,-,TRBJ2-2,TGTGCCAGCAGCCTTAGAGAAGGGGTCACCGGGGAGCTGTTTTTT,CASSLREGVTGELFF
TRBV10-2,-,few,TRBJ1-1,TGCGCCAGCAGTGCCGGGGACACTGAAGCTTTCTTT,CASSAGDTEAFF
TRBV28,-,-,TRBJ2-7,TGTGCCAGCAGTTTAGTCGGGATTTCCTACGAGCAGTACTTC,CASSLVGISYEQYF
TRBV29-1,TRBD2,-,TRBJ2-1,TGCAGCGGTGCGAACCCCCCGGGACTAGCGTATTACAATGAGCAGTTCTTC,CSGANPPGLAYYNEQFF
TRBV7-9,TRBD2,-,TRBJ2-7,TGTGCCAGCAGGAATAGCGGGAGTGACGACGAGCAGTACTTC,CASRNSGSDDEQYF
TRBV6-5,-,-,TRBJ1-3,TGTGCCAGCAGGACGGCGGGGACTGGAAACACCATATATTTT,CASRTAGTGNTIYF
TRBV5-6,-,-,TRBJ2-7,TGTGCCAGCAGCTTGGGGGAGCGTCTCGAGCAGTACTTC,CASSLGERLEQYF
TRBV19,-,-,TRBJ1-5,TGTGCCAGTAGTAGCGGAGGGTACACTCAGCCCCAGCATTTT,CASSSGGYTQPQHF
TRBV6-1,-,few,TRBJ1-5,TGTGCCAGCAGTGAACCCCTCTATCATCAGCCCCAGCATTTT,CASSEPLYHQPQHF
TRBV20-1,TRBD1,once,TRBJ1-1,TGCAGTGCTAGTGCCCCGGACAGGCGGACTGAAGCTTTCTTT,CSASAPDRRTEAFF
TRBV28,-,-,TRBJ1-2,TGTGCCAGCAGCAACCAACGGTTGGGCGGCTACACCTTC,CASSNQRLGGYTF
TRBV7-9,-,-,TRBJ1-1,TGTGCCAGCAGTTTTCAGGGAGGTGGGAACACTGAAGCTTTCTTT,CASSFQGGGNTEAFF
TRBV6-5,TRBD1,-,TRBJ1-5,TGTGCCAGCAGTCAACAGGGGGCGAGCAATCAGCCCCAGCATTTT,CASSQQGASNQPQHF